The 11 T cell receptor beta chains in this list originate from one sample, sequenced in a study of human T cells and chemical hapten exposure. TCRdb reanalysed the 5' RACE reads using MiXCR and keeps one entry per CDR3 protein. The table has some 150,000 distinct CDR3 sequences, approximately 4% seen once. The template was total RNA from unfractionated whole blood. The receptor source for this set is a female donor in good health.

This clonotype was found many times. Here the CDR3 reads CASSLGTGSNQPQHF. Written as DNA, the CDR3 is TGTGCCAGCAGCTTAGGTACAGGAAGCAATCAGCCCCAGCATTTT. The rearrangement uses TRBV11-2 and TRBJ1-5; D might be TRBD1 (5 bases). Germline CDR1 reads SGHAT; CDR2 reads FQNNGV. CDR3 size: 15 residues. Trimming shortened V by 1 base and J by 1 base, and 8 bases separated the two germline ends.

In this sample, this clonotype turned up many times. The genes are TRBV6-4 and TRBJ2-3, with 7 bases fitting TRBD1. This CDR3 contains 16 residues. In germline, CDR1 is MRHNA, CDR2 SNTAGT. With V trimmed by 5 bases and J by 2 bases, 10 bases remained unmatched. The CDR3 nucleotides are TGTGCCAGCAGTAGGACAGGCCAGTCCGACACAGATACGCAGTATTTT. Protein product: CASSRTGQSDTDTQYF.

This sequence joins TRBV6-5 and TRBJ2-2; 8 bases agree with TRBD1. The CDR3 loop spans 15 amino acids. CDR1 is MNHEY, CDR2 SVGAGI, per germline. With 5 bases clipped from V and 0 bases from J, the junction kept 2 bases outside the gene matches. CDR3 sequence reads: CASSDRGPNTGELFF. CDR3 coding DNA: TGTGCCAGCAGTGACAGGGGTCCGAACACCGGGGAGCTGTTTTTT.

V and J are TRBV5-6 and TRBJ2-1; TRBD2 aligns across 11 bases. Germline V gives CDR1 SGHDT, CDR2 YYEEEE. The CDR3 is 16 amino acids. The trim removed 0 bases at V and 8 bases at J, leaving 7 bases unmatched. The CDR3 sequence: CASSLGLAGWLDEQFF. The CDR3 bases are TGTGCCAGCAGCTTGGGACTAGCGGGGTGGTTGGATGAGCAGTTCTTC.

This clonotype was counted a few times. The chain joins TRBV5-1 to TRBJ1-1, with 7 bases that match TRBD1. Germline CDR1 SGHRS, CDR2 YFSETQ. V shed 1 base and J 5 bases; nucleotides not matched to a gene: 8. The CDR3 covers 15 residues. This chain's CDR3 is CASSLSWQGDTEAFF. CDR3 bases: TGCGCCAGCAGCTTGTCGTGGCAGGGGGATACTGAAGCTTTCTTT.

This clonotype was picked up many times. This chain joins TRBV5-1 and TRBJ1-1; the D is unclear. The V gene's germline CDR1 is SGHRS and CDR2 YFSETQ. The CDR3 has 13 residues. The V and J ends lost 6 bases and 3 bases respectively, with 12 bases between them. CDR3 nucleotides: TGCGCCAGCAAGTTTTCGGAAGACACTGAAGCTTTCTTT. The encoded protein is CASKFSEDTEAFF.

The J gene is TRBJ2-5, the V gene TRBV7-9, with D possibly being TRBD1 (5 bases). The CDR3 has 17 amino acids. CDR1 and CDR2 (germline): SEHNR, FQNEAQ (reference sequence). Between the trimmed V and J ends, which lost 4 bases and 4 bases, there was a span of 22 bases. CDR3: CASSSRFRVRQRETQYF. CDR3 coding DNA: TGTGCCAGCAGCTCGCGTTTCAGGGTCCGACAGCGAGAGACCCAGTACTTC.

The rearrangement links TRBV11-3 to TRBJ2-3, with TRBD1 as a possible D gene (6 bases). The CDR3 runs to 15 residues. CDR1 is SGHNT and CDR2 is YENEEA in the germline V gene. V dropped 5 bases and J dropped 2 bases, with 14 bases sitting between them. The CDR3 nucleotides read TGTGCCAGCAGCCCGACAGGTTCCTCCACAGATACGCAGTATTTT. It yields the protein CASSPTGSSTDTQYF.

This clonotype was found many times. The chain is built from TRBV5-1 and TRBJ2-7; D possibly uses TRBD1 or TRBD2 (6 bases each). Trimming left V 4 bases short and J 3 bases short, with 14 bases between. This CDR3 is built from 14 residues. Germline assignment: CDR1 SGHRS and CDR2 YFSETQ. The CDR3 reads CASSPRRGGYEQYF. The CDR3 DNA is TGCGCCAGCAGCCCGCGCAGGGGAGGCTACGAGCAGTACTTC.

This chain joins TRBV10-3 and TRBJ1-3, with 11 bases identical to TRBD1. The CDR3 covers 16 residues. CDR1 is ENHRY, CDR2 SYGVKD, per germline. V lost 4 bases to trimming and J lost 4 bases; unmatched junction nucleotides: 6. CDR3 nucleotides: TGTGCCATCAGTGCCCGGGACAGGGGGTGCGGAAACACCATATATTTT. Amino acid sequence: CAISARDRGCGNTIYF.

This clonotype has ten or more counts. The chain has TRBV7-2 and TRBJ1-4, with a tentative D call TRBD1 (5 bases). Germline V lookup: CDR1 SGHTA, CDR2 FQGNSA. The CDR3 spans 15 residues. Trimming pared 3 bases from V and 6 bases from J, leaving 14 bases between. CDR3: CASSFVSGADEKLFF. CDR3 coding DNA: TGTGCCAGCAGCTTCGTCTCTGGGGCAGATGAAAAACTGTTTTTT.